One sample yielded the 18 T cell receptor beta chains listed below, sequenced in a study of spatial heterogeneity in lung cancer. Time point in this sample: blood at routine non-recurrence follow-up after resection. Each CDR3 protein gets one entry after TCRdb re-called the 5' RACE reads with MiXCR. The table records nearly 95,000 distinct CDR3 sequences, roughly 21% of them present only once. The source material was PBMCs, sampled at follow-up. Receptor source: a male donor with early-stage non-small cell lung cancer.

There are many counts of this clonotype. This chain links TRBV2 with TRBJ2-7; the D gene is possibly TRBD2 (5 bases). The CDR3 has 13 amino acids. Trimming took 6 bases from V and 0 from J, leaving 9 bases between them. CDR1 is SNHLY and CDR2 is FYNNEI in the germline V gene. The CDR3 here is CASRDWHSYEQYF. The CDR3 bases are TGTGCCAGCAGGGACTGGCACTCCTACGAGCAGTACTTC.

CDR3 sequence: CASASGGAVNTGELFF. The CDR3 DNA sequence: TGTGCTAGTGCCTCCGGAGGGGCTGTGAACACCGGGGAGCTGTTTTTT. This rearrangement joins TRBV12-5 to TRBJ2-2; tentatively, D is TRBD2 (6 bases). Germline assignment: CDR1 LGHNT and CDR2 FRNRAP. V was pared by 7 bases and J by 1 base, with 16 bases between. This CDR3 comprises 16 residues.

In nucleotides, the CDR3 is TGTGCCAGCAGCCAAAGGGGACAGGGGAATCAGCCCCAGCATTTT. Its protein is CASSQRGQGNQPQHF. The rearrangement joins TRBV3-1 to TRBJ1-5, with 10 positions matching TRBD1. This CDR3 contains 15 residues. The V and J ends lost 2 bases and 4 bases, in that order; junction bases with no gene match: 2. Germline CDR1 LGHDT, CDR2 YNNKEL (reference sequence).

This clonotype appeared a few times. The rearrangement joins TRBV20-1 to TRBJ1-1; 7 nucleotides line up with TRBD1. V trimming: 5 bases; J trimming: 5 bases; junction bases outside the gene matches: 5. The germline V gene has CDR1 DFQATT and CDR2 SNEGSKA (reference sequence). This CDR3 has 12 amino acids. In nucleotides, the CDR3 is TGCAGTGCTCGACAGGGCCGAACTGAAGCTTTCTTT. Protein: CSARQGRTEAFF.

This clonotype was observed a few times. The chain carries TRBV19 and TRBJ2-1, with 7 bases fitting TRBD2. The V gene's germline CDR1 is LNHDA and CDR2 SQIVND (reference sequence). This CDR3 has 15 residues. Trimming took 6 bases from V and 2 from J; bases not matched to a gene: 7. The CDR3 DNA reads as TGTGCCAGTAGCCCGAGGAGCGGGGCCTACAATGAGCAGTTCTTC. Its translation: CASSPRSGAYNEQFF.

This clonotype was recorded a few times. CDR3 residues: CASSPGGARPQHF. CDR3 sequence (DNA): TGTGCCAGTAGTCCCGGAGGGGCCCGGCCCCAGCATTTT. The rearrangement uses TRBV19 and TRBJ1-5; weak D call: TRBD1 (5 bases). V was shortened by 5 bases and J by 9 bases, with 14 bases between the two germline ends. From germline, CDR1 is LNHDA and CDR2 SQIVND (reference sequence). CDR3 size: 13 residues.

This clonotype has a handful of counts. The J gene is TRBJ1-2, the V gene TRBV9, with 8 bases lining up with TRBD1. Germline V gives CDR1 SGDLS, CDR2 YYNGEE. The CDR3 consists of 14 residues. Germline trimming cut 1 base from V and 3 bases from J; bases unmatched to any gene: 2. Written as DNA, the CDR3 is TGTGCCAGCAGCGTATCAGGGGGCCACTATGGCTACACCTTC. Translation: CASSVSGGHYGYTF.

V is TRBV14 and J is TRBJ2-5; the match to TRBD2 covers 10 bases. Per the germline V gene, CDR1 is SGHDN and CDR2 is FVKESK. V lost 1 base, J lost 4 bases, and 3 bases stayed unmatched. The CDR3 has 15 amino acids. The CDR3 region is CASSQGWTSGETQYF. The CDR3 DNA sequence: TGTGCCAGCAGCCAAGGCTGGACTAGCGGAGAGACCCAGTACTTC.

This clonotype was observed a few times. V usage is TRBV10-2 and J usage is TRBJ2-1; D gene uncertain. CDR3 size: 16 residues. Germline-derived CDR1 and CDR2 are WSHSY and SAAADI. Trimming cost V 0 bases and J 0 bases, with 9 bases left between them. CDR3 in DNA: TGCGCCAGCAGTGAGTCACGTTGGAGCTCCTACAATGAGCAGTTCTTC. Translating it yields CASSESRWSSYNEQFF.

This rearrangement joins TRBV18 to TRBJ2-3; no clear D gene. V dropped 4 bases and J dropped 6 bases, with 11 bases sitting between them. Germline CDR1 and CDR2: KGHSH and LQKENI. This CDR3 comprises 13 residues. The CDR3 loop is CASSQSPRDTQYF. DNA for the CDR3: TGTGCCAGCTCACAGTCCCCTAGGGATACGCAGTATTTT.

J is TRBJ2-7 and V is TRBV2; D remains ambiguous. The germline V gene encodes CDR1 SNHLY and CDR2 FYNNEI. V lost 7 bases and J 3 bases, leaving 13 bases between the germline ends. The CDR3 is 13 residues long. The CDR3 region has the DNA TGTGCCAGCAACGTGTACAAGAACTACGAGCAGTACGTC. Its protein is CASNVYKNYEQYV.

In its sample, this clonotype was seen a few times. V is TRBV2 and J is TRBJ1-5; no clear D. This CDR3 has 13 residues. The V end was cut by 7 bases, the J end by 4 bases, with 11 bases between. CDR1 is SNHLY and CDR2 is FYNNEI in the germline V gene. CDR3 region: CASTSLPNQPQHF. The CDR3 DNA reads TGTGCCAGCACGTCCCTTCCTAATCAGCCCCAGCATTTT.

This clonotype appeared a few times. The chain recombines TRBV11-2 with TRBJ2-7; D remains unclear. This CDR3 comprises 14 residues. V was trimmed by 3 bases and J by 0 bases, leaving 9 bases between them. Per the germline V gene, CDR1 is SGHAT and CDR2 is FQNNGV. This CDR3 is CASSFDISSYEQYV. CDR3 DNA: TGTGCCAGCAGCTTCGATATTAGCTCCTACGAGCAGTACGTC.

This clonotype was detected only a few times. The chain uses TRBV7-8 and TRBJ1-2; 8 bases line up with TRBD1. This CDR3 spans 13 amino acids. From germline, CDR1 is SGHVS and CDR2 FQNEAQ. Trimming at V came to 5 bases and at J to 5 bases, leaving 4 bases not matched to a gene. CDR3 nucleotides: TGTGCCAGCAGCCCGGACAGGGCGTATGGCTACACCTTC. Amino acid sequence: CASSPDRAYGYTF.

DNA of the CDR3: TGTGCAAGTCGCTACCCGGGGACGAACACCGGGGAGCTGTTTTTT. Protein product: CASRYPGTNTGELFF. This chain joins TRBV12-2 and TRBJ2-2; TRBD1, the table's D call, was not compared with the DNA. TRBV12-2 represents a pseudogene. The CDR3 has 15 residues.

The chain uses TRBV5-1 and TRBJ1-1; no firm D call. CDR1 is SGHRS and CDR2 is YFSETQ in the germline V gene. The CDR3 has 15 amino acids. With 0 bases removed from V and 0 bases from J, the gap between germline ends came to 9 bases. In nucleotides, the CDR3 is TGCGCCAGCAGCTTGGAGGGAAGCATGAACACTGAAGCTTTCTTT. The encoded protein is CASSLEGSMNTEAFF. The full variable domain, completed using reference TRBV5-1 and TRBJ1-1, is KAGVTQTPRYLIKTRGQQVTLSCSPISGHRSVSWYQQTPGQGLQFLFEYFSETQRNKGNFPGRFSGRQFSNSRSEMNVSTLELGDSALYLCASSLEGSMNTEAFFGQGTRLTVV.

This chain connects TRBV27 to TRBJ1-5; D gene unclear. CDR3 length: 13 amino acids. The germline CDR1 and CDR2 sequences are MNHEY and SMNVEV (reference sequence). V lost 3 bases and J lost 6, with 9 bases in between. In DNA form, the CDR3 reads TGTGCCAGCAGTTTGCAGGTCGGTCAGCCCCAGCATTTT. Its translation: CASSLQVGQPQHF.

The CDR3 spells CASRGAGAYEQYF. CDR3 in DNA: TGTGCCAGCCGGGGGGCAGGAGCCTACGAGCAGTACTTC. The chain couples TRBV6-5 to TRBJ2-7, with D tentatively TRBD2 (7 bases). This CDR3 spans 13 amino acids. With 8 bases removed from V and 2 bases from J, the gap between germline ends came to 13 bases. Germline V CDR1 and CDR2: MNHEY, SVGAGI.